The sequence of this T cell receptor (beta chain) was determined in a study of tumor-infiltrating lymphocytes in primary liver carcinoma. At the level of the study: Productive TCRbeta reads per sample were roughly 3.5 to 8 million, not differing by tissue. Study-wide findings and caveats: Significantly larger top-250-clone fractions were found in tumors than in blood (p = 0.039). Presence in all five tumor regions was observed for only about 7-24% of top clones.

Unsorted bulk tissue (roughly 19-31 mg) underwent RNA and DNA co-extraction. Each sampled tumor had five separate regions taken from it. CDR1 is SGHAT, CDR2 FQNNGV, per germline. The CDR3 covers 16 residues. In regard to this clonotype: Its antigen is not identified. A read error may account for a junction end that differs from germline.

Starting material of 400 to 600 ng total RNA yielded TCR beta cDNA via a constant-region primer. Investigators got TCR beta libraries out of three nested multiplex PCR rounds, done with slightly modified ARM-PCR. Amplification in the first two PCR rounds was performed using TRBV1-TRBV30 forward primers and a C-beta reverse primer for 10 cycles each. From the multiplex PCR reads, TCRdb called clonotypes with MiXCR, one entry per CDR3 protein. The data show about 30,000 distinct CDR3 sequences, roughly 78% seen once. This rearrangement joins TRBV11-2 to TRBJ2-5; D is perhaps TRBD1 or TRBD2 (6 bases each). This receptor was obtained from a woman under 40 with primary liver carcinoma and hepatitis B virus infection. Source material: liver tumor tissue from sampling region 3. Subset reported: tumor region T3, left-lateral pole. For the CDR3, the DNA is TGTGTCAGCAGCACCTGGTTGGGCGGAGGGGGAGAGACCCAGTACTTC. It is translated as CVSSTWLGGGGETQYF. Filled out from reference TRBV11-2 and TRBJ2-5, the complete variable domain reads EAGVAQSPRYKIIEKRQSVAFWCNPISGHATLYWYQQILGQGPKLLIQFQNNGVVDDSQLPKDRFSAERLKGVDSTLKIQPAKLEDSAVYLCVSSTWLGGGGETQYFGPGTRLLVL.